Listed below are T cell receptor beta chains from one sample, sequenced in a study of patients and donors after allogeneic stem cell transplantation. MiXCR was run by TCRdb on the RT-PCR reads, yielding one entry per CDR3 protein. The profile covers approximately 20,000 distinct CDR3 sequences, with around 5% appearing a single time and approximately 40% taken by the ten largest. The sample taken for sequencing was blood, either unsorted or a sorted T cell fraction (not recorded which). Receptor source: a human donor who was either an allogeneic HSCT recipient or a stem cell or donor lymphocyte infusion donor (not recorded which). It is not recorded whose cells these are; they may come from a transplant donor. Each CDR3 is given with its conserved first and last residue. D genes are given only for firm matches. A clone size is listed for some rows: how often the clone was seen (once, few, many), or a class if it is expanded.

j_call clone_size d_call v_call cdr3_aa cdr3_nt
TRBJ1-1 many - TRBV19 CASSPYQGTMNTEAFF TGTGCCAGTAGTCCTTATCAGGGGACGATGAACACTGAAGCTTTCTTT
TRBJ2-3 many - TRBV5-6 CASSLLERAVLGTDTQYF TGTGCCAGCAGCTTGCTGGAGCGGGCGGTGTTGGGCACAGATACGCAGTATTTT
TRBJ1-5 many - TRBV10-3 CAISDWGEGQPQHF TGTGCCATCAGTGATTGGGGGGAGGGGCAGCCCCAGCATTTT
TRBJ1-1 once - TRBV20-1 CSALNYRAPVNTEAFF TGCAGTGCCTTAAATTACAGGGCCCCCGTTAACACTGAAGCTTTCTTT
TRBJ2-5 many - TRBV12-3/TRBV12-4 CASRRSLGKQETQYF TGTGCCAGCAGACGCAGCCTTGGGAAGCAAGAGACCCAGTACTTC
TRBJ1-1 many - TRBV12-3/TRBV12-4 CASTPGGVTTEAFF TGTGCCAGCACCCCGGGAGGGGTGACCACTGAAGCTTTCTTT
TRBJ1-1 many TRBD1 TRBV20-1 CSAPVPGQGLNTEAFF TGCAGTGCCCCAGTCCCGGGACAGGGATTGAACACTGAAGCTTTCTTT
TRBJ1-4 - - TRBV7-9 CASSTRQSTNEKLFF TGTGCCAGCAGCACCCGACAATCAACTAATGAAAAACTGTTTTTT
TRBJ1-1 - - TRBV6-5 CASSYGTLNTEAFF TGTGCCAGCAGTTACGGGACACTCAACACTGAAGCTTTCTTT
TRBJ2-1 - TRBD1 TRBV13 CASSYSPGQGLDEQFF TGTGCCAGCAGCTACAGTCCCGGACAGGGGTTGGATGAGCAGTTCTTC
TRBJ2-7 many TRBD1 TRBV4-1 CASSFGTGLDEQYF TGCGCCAGCAGCTTCGGGACAGGGCTCGACGAGCAGTACTTC
TRBJ2-5 many - TRBV6-5 CASSYSRVETQYF TGTGCCAGCAGTTACTCTCGGGTGGAGACCCAGTACTTC
TRBJ2-1 many TRBD2 TRBV24-1 CATSDFGLAGHEQFF TGTGCCACCAGTGATTTTGGGCTAGCGGGACATGAGCAGTTCTTC
TRBJ1-3 many - TRBV6-1 CASTRTPDGNTIYF TGTGCCAGCACCCGGACCCCGGACGGAAACACCATATATTTT
TRBJ1-5 few - TRBV7-9 CASSLAQPWGSNQPQHF TGTGCCAGCAGCTTAGCGCAACCTTGGGGTAGCAATCAGCCCCAGCATTTT
TRBJ2-7 many TRBD2 TRBV5-1 CASSPWTSGKNEQYF TGCGCCAGCAGTCCCTGGACTAGCGGGAAGAACGAGCAGTACTTC
TRBJ2-1 many TRBD2 TRBV29-1 CSVEDRGRAYNEQFF TGCAGCGTTGAAGATCGCGGGAGGGCCTACAATGAGCAGTTCTTC
TRBJ1-1 - - TRBV6-1 CASSLLGGLEAFF TGTGCCAGCAGTCTTTTAGGGGGTTTAGAAGCTTTCTTT
TRBJ1-2 - - TRBV6-1 CASSGGGKGYGYTF TGTGCCAGCAGTGGGGGGGGCAAGGGCTATGGCTACACCTTC
TRBJ1-2 many - TRBV7-9 CASSLAGVDYGYTF TGTGCCAGCAGCTTAGCTGGGGTTGACTATGGCTACACCTTC
TRBJ1-3 many TRBD1 TRBV7-9 CASSWGTGEDTIYF TGTGCCAGCAGCTGGGGGACAGGGGAAGACACCATATATTTT
TRBJ1-5 many TRBD1 TRBV12-5 CASGIDRAQPQHF TGTGCTAGTGGTATAGACAGGGCTCAGCCCCAGCATTTT
TRBJ2-7 - - TRBV7-2 CASSLKSGGYEQYF TGTGCCAGCAGCTTAAAGAGTGGAGGCTACGAGCAGTACTTC
TRBJ2-5 many - TRBV7-9 CASIPIAMREWETQYF TGTGCCAGCATCCCTATAGCTATGAGGGAGTGGGAGACCCAGTACTTC
TRBJ2-2 - TRBD1 TRBV7-6 CASSKTGSNTGELFF TGTGCCAGCAGCAAGACAGGGTCGAACACCGGGGAGCTGTTTTTT
TRBJ1-1 many - TRBV7-9 CASSQRGNTEAFF TGTGCCAGCAGCCAGAGGGGCAACACTGAAGCTTTCTTT
TRBJ1-1 many - TRBV3-1 CASSQEFTVAEAFF TGTGCCAGCAGCCAAGAGTTTACAGTCGCTGAAGCTTTCTTT
TRBJ1-4 few - TRBV7-9 CASSLGKHNEKLFF TGTGCCAGCAGCTTGGGTAAGCATAATGAAAAACTGTTTTTT
TRBJ2-5 many TRBD1 TRBV27 CASSPRDSRPGETQYF TGTGCCAGCAGTCCCCGGGACAGTCGACCTGGGGAGACCCAGTACTTC
TRBJ2-7 many - TRBV28 CASRPGQGSYEQYF TGTGCCAGCAGACCGGGACAAGGTTCCTACGAGCAGTACTTC
TRBJ2-1 - - TRBV7-9 CASTNEQFF TGTGCCAGCACCAATGAGCAGTTCTTC
TRBJ1-1 many - TRBV29-1 CSVSAIGTEAFF TGCAGCGTTTCCGCAATCGGCACTGAAGCTTTCTTT
TRBJ1-3 many - TRBV5-1 CANPPGRQSGNTIYF TGCGCCAACCCGCCCGGGCGTCAATCTGGAAACACCATATATTTT
TRBJ2-3 many - TRBV28 CASSFRRLTQYF TGTGCCAGCAGTTTCCGTAGGCTTACGCAGTATTTT
TRBJ1-2 few TRBD1 TRBV9 CASSSRTGGASGYTF TGTGCCAGCAGCTCCCGGACAGGGGGCGCATCTGGCTACACCTTC
TRBJ1-1 - - TRBV10-3 CAISEGQAVPEAFF TGTGCCATCAGTGAGGGCCAGGCGGTTCCTGAAGCTTTCTTT
TRBJ2-5 many - TRBV7-2 CASSVGPYQETQYF TGTGCCAGCAGCGTAGGGCCGTACCAAGAGACCCAGTACTTC
TRBJ1-1 many - TRBV7-9 CASSFWGTEAFF TGTGCCAGCAGCTTCTGGGGGACTGAAGCTTTCTTT
TRBJ1-1 - - TRBV21-1 CASSTRTGSTEAFF TGTGCCAGCAGCACACGGACAGGGTCAACTGAAGCTTTCTTT
TRBJ2-1 many TRBD2 TRBV7-8 CASSPGTSSRNEQFF TGTGCCAGCAGCCCCGGGACTAGCTCGCGCAATGAGCAGTTCTTC
TRBJ2-1 few TRBD2 TRBV6-4 CASSDSSRGGYGEQFF TGTGCCAGCAGTGACTCGAGTCGGGGGGGTTACGGTGAGCAGTTCTTC
TRBJ1-3 - TRBD1 TRBV6-1 CASSEFGTDTSGNTIYF TGTGCCAGCAGTGAATTTGGGACAGACACCTCTGGAAACACCATATATTTT
TRBJ2-1 many TRBD2 TRBV5-1 CASSATSGKGNEQFF TGCGCCAGCAGCGCAACTAGCGGGAAGGGCAATGAGCAGTTCTTC
TRBJ2-2 many - TRBV6-2/TRBV6-3 CASSYGVGELFF TGTGCCAGCAGTTACGGGGTCGGGGAGCTGTTTTTT
TRBJ2-3 many - TRBV5-1 CASHQGGTDTQYF TGCGCCAGCCACCAAGGCGGCACAGATACGCAGTATTTT
TRBJ1-2 few TRBD1 TRBV5-1 CASRYGTGDGYTF TGCGCCAGCAGGTACGGGACAGGGGATGGCTACACCTTC
TRBJ2-3 - - TRBV2 CASSLKLLPGTSHTDTQYF TGTGCCAGCAGTCTAAAATTACTCCCCGGGACGAGCCACACAGATACGCAGTATTTT
TRBJ2-3 many - TRBV6-6 CASSIYPGTQYF TGTGCCAGCAGTATATACCCAGGGACGCAGTATTTT
TRBJ2-3 few - TRBV7-9 CASSFLGRSGTDTQYF TGTGCCAGCAGTTTTCTGGGGAGGTCCGGCACAGATACGCAGTATTTT
TRBJ1-1 many - TRBV6-1 CASRGGRPSMNTEAFF TGTGCCAGCAGGGGGGGACGGCCCTCGATGAACACTGAAGCTTTCTTT
TRBJ2-5 - - TRBV5-4 CASSLEGTLETQYF TGTGCCAGCAGCCTGGAGGGGACCTTAGAGACCCAGTACTTC
TRBJ1-1 many TRBD1 TRBV9 CASSLEPQGGTEAFF TGTGCCAGCAGCTTAGAGCCACAGGGGGGCACTGAAGCTTTCTTT
TRBJ2-7 many - TRBV29-1 CSVPLRYGVQYF TGCAGCGTTCCACTAAGGTATGGTGTGCAGTACTTC
TRBJ1-2 few - TRBV28 CASQTGGNYGYTF TGTGCCAGCCAGACGGGGGGCAACTATGGCTACACCTTC
TRBJ1-1 medium-sized TRBD1 TRBV6-5 CASSYSTGGTEAFF TGTGCCAGCAGTTACTCGACAGGGGGCACTGAAGCTTTCTTT